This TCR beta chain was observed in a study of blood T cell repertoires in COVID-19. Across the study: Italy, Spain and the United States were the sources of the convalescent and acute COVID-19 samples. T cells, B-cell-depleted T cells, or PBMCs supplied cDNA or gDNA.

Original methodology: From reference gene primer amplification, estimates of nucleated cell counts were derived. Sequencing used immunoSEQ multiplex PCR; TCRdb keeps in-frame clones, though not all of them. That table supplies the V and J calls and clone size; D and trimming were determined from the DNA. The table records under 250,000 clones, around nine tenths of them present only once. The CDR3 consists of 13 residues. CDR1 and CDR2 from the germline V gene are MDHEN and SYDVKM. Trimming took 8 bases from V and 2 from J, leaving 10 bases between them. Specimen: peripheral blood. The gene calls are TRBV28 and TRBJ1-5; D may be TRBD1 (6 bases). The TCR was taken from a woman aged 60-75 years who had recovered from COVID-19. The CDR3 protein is CASGRGGNQPQHF. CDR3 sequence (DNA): TGTGCCAGCGGCAGGGGTGGCAATCAGCCCCAGCATTTT.